This T cell receptor (beta chain) comes out of a study of cytomegalovirus exposure and HLA in healthy donors. Study outcomes and limitations: Most of the TCR beta V segments (in an earlier analysis) were productive either about 87% or about 30% of the time. 150 to 200 TCR beta chains were listed as cytomegalovirus-associated.

PCR was performed using 60 Vbeta and 13 Jbeta primers. Profiling relied on immunoSEQ multiplex PCR, and the TCRdb table lists in-frame clones only, not all of them. The sample gives around 80,000 clones, roughly 70% of which show up once; approximately 9% is in the top ten. Germline-derived CDR1 and CDR2 are MDHEN and SYDVKM. The CDR3 is 12 residues long. V shed 3 bases and J shed 8 bases, with 10 bases lying between them. This clone was observed a single time. Its antigen is not identified. This clonotype was obtained from a middle-aged man in good health and CMV-seropositive. The specimen was PBMCs. This chain uses TRBV28 with TRBJ1-2; maybe TRBD1 (5 bases). Here the CDR3 reads CASSLFWGGYTF. The CDR3, as DNA: TGTGCCAGCAGTTTGTTTTGGGGCGGCTACACCTTC.